Shown below are 16 T cell receptor beta chains from a single sample sequenced in a study of cytomegalovirus exposure and HLA in healthy donors (dated by TCRdb to about 2017). Library prep was done by the immunoSEQ multiplex PCR assay. For the multiplex PCR, a mixture combining 60 forward primers for TCR Vbeta segments and 13 reverse primers for TCR Jbeta segments was used. Entries here come from immuneACCESS through TCRdb and include only in-frame sequences with V and J called. Some clones fail to appear in such tables; in the studies checked, an unresolved V gene covers under half of the shortfall, and the cause of the remainder is unknown. Across this sample there are under 70,000 clones, with over 65% seen only once. The top ten clonotypes cover over 30% of the sample. Sequencing input: PBMCs. All receptors come from a man in his forties in good health and CMV-seropositive.

The V and J genes are TRBV4-3 and TRBJ1-1; a possible D gene is TRBD1 (5 bases). This CDR3 is built from 13 residues. V lost 0 bases to trimming and J lost 11 bases, with 13 bases between them. CDR1 and CDR2 (germline): LGHNA, YSLEER. CDR3 nucleotide sequence: TGCGCCAGCAGCCAAGATCGGGGGGTGGGTGCTTTCTTT. As protein: CASSQDRGVGAFF.

Note on this clone: At one of its ends the junction is not consistent with the germline gene, which may arise from a read error. The V gene is TRBV2, the J gene TRBJ1-5, with D perhaps TRBD1 (6 bases). CDR1 SNHLY and CDR2 FYNNEI come from the germline V gene. CDR3 length: 14 amino acids. Here the CDR3 DNA reads TGTGTCAGCCGGGGGGCCTATAGCAATCAGCCCCAGCATTTT. Translated, it gives CVSRGAYSNQPQHF. Full variable domain (rest looked up from reference TRBV2 and TRBJ1-5): EPEVTQTPSHQVTQMGQEVILRCVPISNHLYFYWYRQILGQKVEFLVSFYNNEISEKSEIFDDQFSVERPDGSNFTLKIRSTKLEDSAMYFCVSRGAYSNQPQHFGDGTRLSIL.

The chain combines TRBV28 with TRBJ1-1; 7 positions match TRBD1. CDR3 length equals 14 residues. Germline V CDR1 and CDR2: MDHEN, SYDVKM. Germline trimming cut 5 bases from V and 0 bases from J; bases unmatched to any gene: 3. The CDR3 is CASSRTGMNTEAFF. The CDR3 nucleotides are TGTGCCAGCAGTAGGACAGGAATGAACACTGAAGCTTTCTTT.

This clone came up once. The chain employs TRBV11-2 and TRBJ2-3, with 8 nucleotides matching TRBD2. This CDR3 is built from 14 residues. The trim removed 5 bases at V and 6 bases at J, leaving 7 bases unmatched. Germline V gives CDR1 SGHAT, CDR2 FQNNGV. CDR3 nucleotide sequence: TGTGCCAGCAGCCCCCGAGCGGGGGCCGATACGCAGTATTTT. This translates into CASSPRAGADTQYF.

This chain uses TRBV2 with TRBJ2-1, with D hard to call. CDR1 and CDR2 from the germline V gene are SNHLY and FYNNEI. Between the trimmed V and J ends, which lost 5 bases and 4 bases, there was a span of 3 bases. This CDR3 is built from 11 residues. The CDR3 here is CASSPYNEQFF. For the CDR3, the DNA is TGTGCCAGCAGTCCTTACAATGAGCAGTTCTTC.

This sequence joins TRBV7-8 and TRBJ1-1; a possible D gene is TRBD1 (5 bases). The CDR3 is 12 amino acids. V lost 3 bases to trimming and J lost 11 bases, with 13 bases between them. Germline V lookup: CDR1 SGHVS, CDR2 FQNEAQ. This CDR3 reads CASSFNQGLAFF. For the CDR3, the DNA is TGTGCCAGCAGCTTTAACCAGGGTCTCGCTTTCTTT.

V is TRBV4-3 and J is TRBJ1-2, with TRBD1 identical over 9 bases. CDR3 length: 18 amino acids. V dropped 0 bases and J dropped 5; count of bases not matched to a gene: 13. CDR1 and CDR2 from the germline V gene are LGHNA and YSLEER. This CDR3 is CASSQDLWDRDIWYGYTF. CDR3 coding DNA: TGCGCCAGCAGCCAAGATCTTTGGGACAGGGATATTTGGTATGGCTACACCTTC.

The rearrangement links TRBV10-3 to TRBJ2-3, with D unresolved. Per the germline V gene, CDR1 is ENHRY and CDR2 is SYGVKD. This CDR3 has 11 amino acids. V gave up 4 bases and J gave up 5 bases, with 4 bases separating them. DNA for the CDR3: TGTGCCATCAGTGCGGTAGATACGCAGTATTTT. Amino acid sequence: CAISAVDTQYF.

This clone was observed a few times. The chain has TRBV7-9 and TRBJ2-7, with 7 positions matching TRBD1. V was clipped by 1 base and J by 5 bases; unmatched bases: 8. Looked up from germline, CDR1 is SEHNR and CDR2 is FQNEAQ (reference sequence). This CDR3 is built from 15 residues. The CDR3 is CASSLVAPGQHEQYF. The CDR3 DNA sequence: TGTGCCAGCAGCTTAGTCGCTCCGGGACAGCACGAGCAGTACTTC.

This sequence joins TRBV28 and TRBJ1-6; 8 nucleotides match TRBD1. After removal of 6 bases from V and 7 bases from J, the junction contained 11 bases not matched to a gene. Germline-derived CDR1 and CDR2 are MDHEN and SYDVKM. The CDR3 covers 16 residues. CDR3 residues: CASSSTRTGWNSPLHF. The CDR3, as DNA: TGTGCCAGCAGCTCAACCCGGACAGGGTGGAATTCACCCCTCCACTTT. The full variable domain, its missing parts supplied by reference TRBV28 and TRBJ1-6, is DVKVTQSSRYLVKRTGEKVFLECVQDMDHENMFWYRQDPGLGLRLIYFSYDVKMKEKGDIPEGYSVSREKKERFSLILESASTNQTSMYLCASSSTRTGWNSPLHFGNGTRLTVT.

This clone appeared a single time. This sequence joins TRBV9 and TRBJ2-3, with 16 bases that match TRBD2. The germline gives CDR1 SGDLS, CDR2 YYNGEE. The CDR3 spans 16 residues. The V segment lost 3 bases and the J segment 6 bases; nucleotides outside the gene matches: 4. CDR3 protein: CASSEGLAGGRDTQYF. The CDR3 DNA follows: TGTGCCAGCAGCGAGGGACTAGCGGGGGGGCGTGATACGCAGTATTTT.

This chain uses TRBV19 with TRBJ1-5; D might be TRBD1 (5 bases). The V and J ends lost 5 bases and 5 bases respectively, with 16 bases between them. This CDR3 has 15 residues. Germline V gene sequence: CDR1 LNHDA, CDR2 SQIVND (reference sequence). The CDR3: CASSPVRQQYQPQHF. In DNA form, the CDR3 reads TGTGCCAGTAGTCCGGTCCGACAGCAGTATCAGCCCCAGCATTTT.

The chain couples TRBV6-4 to TRBJ1-2, with 11 nucleotides matching TRBD1. The junction had 5 bases not matched to a gene; V was cut back by 6 bases and J by 8 bases. Per the germline V gene, CDR1 is MRHNA and CDR2 is SNTAGT. CDR3 length: 13 residues. The CDR3 sequence is CASSLGTGGGYTF. CDR3 nucleotide sequence: TGTGCCAGCAGCCTTGGGACAGGGGGAGGCTACACCTTC.

The chain uses TRBV7-9 and TRBJ2-1, with 11 bases lining up with TRBD2. CDR1 is SEHNR, CDR2 FQNEAQ, per germline (reference sequence). The CDR3 length is 14 residues. V was pared by 6 bases and J by 8 bases, with 6 bases of the junction left unmatched. CDR3 residues: CASRDLAGGDEQFF. The DNA for the CDR3 is TGTGCCAGCAGGGACCTAGCGGGGGGTGATGAGCAGTTCTTC.

The chain joins TRBV5-4 to TRBJ2-7; D possibly corresponds to TRBD1 (6 bases). Germline V gene lookup returns CDR1 SGHNT and CDR2 YYREEE (reference sequence). The germline V and J ends were trimmed by 5 bases and 3 bases, with 12 bases remaining between them. The CDR3 has 13 amino acids. The chain's CDR3 is CASSWDTFYEQYF. The CDR3 DNA sequence: TGTGCCAGCAGTTGGGACACCTTCTACGAGCAGTACTTC.

The chain uses TRBV7-9 and TRBJ2-3; 9 positions match TRBD1. Looked up from germline, CDR1 is SEHNR and CDR2 is FQNEAQ (reference sequence). Trimming took 1 base from V and 1 from J; bases not matched to a gene: 0. This CDR3 region has 15 residues. In nucleotides, the CDR3 is TGTGCCAGCAGCTTAGGACAGGGGGGCACAGATACGCAGTATTTT. Amino acids: CASSLGQGGTDTQYF.